Here is one T cell receptor beta chain with its context. Germline-derived CDR1 and CDR2 are SGHTA and FQGNSA. The CDR3 runs to 16 residues. Trimming shortened V by 5 bases and J by 9 bases, and 20 bases separated the two germline ends. This sample was included in a study of control samples from healthy donors and cancer patients. The table came from immunoSEQ multiplex PCR; TCRdb's copy has only in-frame clones and leaves some out. This table has over 150,000 clones, approximately 90% appearing once. Specimen: blood. The receptor's source is a man younger than 40 in good health. The chain combines TRBV7-2 with TRBJ1-6, with D hard to call. In DNA, the CDR3 is TGTGCCAGCAGCCCAGGATCCGTACTATTGGGTTCACCCCTCCACTTT. Encoded protein: CASSPGSVLLGSPLHF.